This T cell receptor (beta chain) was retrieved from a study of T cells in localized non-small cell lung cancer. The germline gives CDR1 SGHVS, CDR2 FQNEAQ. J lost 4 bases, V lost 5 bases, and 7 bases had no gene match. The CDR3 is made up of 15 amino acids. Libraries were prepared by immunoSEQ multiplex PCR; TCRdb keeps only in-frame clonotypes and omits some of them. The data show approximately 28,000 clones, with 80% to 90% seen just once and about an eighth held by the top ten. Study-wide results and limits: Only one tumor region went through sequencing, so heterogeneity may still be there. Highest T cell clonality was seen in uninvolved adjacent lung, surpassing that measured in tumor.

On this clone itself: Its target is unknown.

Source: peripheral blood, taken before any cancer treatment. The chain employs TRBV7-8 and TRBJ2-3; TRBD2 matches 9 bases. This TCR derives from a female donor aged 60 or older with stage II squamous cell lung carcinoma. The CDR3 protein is CASSPGLAMADTQYF. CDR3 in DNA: TGTGCCAGCAGCCCGGGACTAGCTATGGCAGATACGCAGTATTTT.